This TCR beta chain was sequenced during a study of regulatory T cells in long-lasting Graves disease. The CDR3 runs to 17 residues. Trimming cost V 5 bases and J 6 bases; bases outside gene matches: 12. Germline V gives CDR1 PRHDT, CDR2 FYEKMQ (reference sequence). The TCR beta library used iRepertoire HTBI primers with Arm-PCR amplification of CDR3. MiXCR was run by TCRdb on the multiplex PCR reads, yielding one entry per CDR3 protein. The sample yields more than 400,000 distinct CDR3 sequences, roughly 15% seen once. Time point specified: newly diagnosed GD, antithyroid drugs for less than 3 months. There was RNA extracted from PBMCs, and the TCR library was made from it. This clonotype was seen at least ten times. These sequences were also reported in another study, on T cells in Graves' hyperthyroidism and ophthalmopathy.

The clonotype was recovered from a woman under 40 with Graves disease. The V and J genes are TRBV13 and TRBJ1-6, with 8 bases identical to TRBD1. Sequences were derived from peripheral blood mononuclear cells (PBMCs), sampled at new diagnosis, from a patient treated with antithyroid drugs. The CDR3 sequence: CASSPIPKGQANSPLHF. CDR3 bases: TGTGCCAGCAGCCCAATTCCCAAGGGACAGGCTAATTCACCCCTCCACTTT.